This section outlines one T cell receptor (beta chain) sequence together with its context. The data derive from a study of T-cell reconstitution after alpha-beta-depleted transplantation in children. Preparing the TCRbeta library involved the use of unique molecular identifiers. MiXCR, run by TCRdb on the PCR reads, gives a single entry per CDR3 protein. The sample lists approximately 270,000 distinct CDR3 sequences, approximately 9.6% seen once, with about a tenth in the top ten. CDR1 and CDR2 (germline): MNHEY, SMNVEV (reference sequence). With 5 bases removed from V and 5 bases from J, the gap between germline ends came to 17 bases. This CDR3 is built from 15 residues.

The sample in question was PBMCs from the stem cell graft donor, obtained from the stem cell graft. This receptor was obtained from a human donor who donated a stem cell graft to a child with SCID. The V call is TRBV27, the J call TRBJ2-3; D is perhaps TRBD2 (7 bases). CDR3 protein: CASSLAGAGGDTQYF. The DNA for the CDR3 is TGTGCCAGCAGTCTGGCGGGGGCCGGGGGAGATACGCAGTATTTT.